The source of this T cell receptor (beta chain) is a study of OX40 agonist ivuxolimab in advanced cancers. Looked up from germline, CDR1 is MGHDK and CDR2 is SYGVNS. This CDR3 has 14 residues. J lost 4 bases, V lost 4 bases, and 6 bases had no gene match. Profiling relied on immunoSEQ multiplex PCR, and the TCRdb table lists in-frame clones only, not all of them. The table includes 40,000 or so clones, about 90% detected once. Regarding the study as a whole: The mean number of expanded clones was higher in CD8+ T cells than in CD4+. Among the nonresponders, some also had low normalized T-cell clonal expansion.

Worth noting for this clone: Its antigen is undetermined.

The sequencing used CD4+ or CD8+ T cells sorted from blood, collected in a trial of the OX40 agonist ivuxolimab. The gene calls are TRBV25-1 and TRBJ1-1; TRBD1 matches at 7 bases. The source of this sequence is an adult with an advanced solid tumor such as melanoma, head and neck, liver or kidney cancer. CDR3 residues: CASSAPQGTTEAFF. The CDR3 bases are TGTGCCAGCAGTGCCCCACAGGGGACCACTGAAGCTTTCTTT.